This T cell receptor (beta chain) came from a study of shared clonotypes between healthy human individuals. Nashville, Tennessee was home to all donors, each a Caucasian adult. Subsets obtained from CD4+ cells comprised CD45RA+ naive and CD45RA-negative memory cells. Here immunoSEQ multiplex PCR was the method, and the copy in TCRdb shows in-frame clones only, minus some. This sample has some 2.1 million clones, with 95% found just once. Sequencing was performed on naive CD4+ T cells sorted from blood. The subset denotes: CD45RA+ positively selected. This clonotype was sampled from a man between 18 and 29 years old in good health.

For the CDR3, the DNA is TGCGCCAGCAGCCCTCCGACCGGGACAGGGTACTACGAGCAGTACTTC. Its protein product is CASSPPTGTGYYEQYF. The genes are TRBV5-1 and TRBJ2-7; 9 nucleotides line up with TRBD1. There are 16 residues in the CDR3. V was clipped by 4 bases and J by 3 bases; unmatched bases: 11. From germline, CDR1 is SGHRS and CDR2 YFSETQ. The full variable domain, in which reference TRBV5-1 and TRBJ2-7 provide the parts outside the CDR3, is KAGVTQTPRYLIKTRGQQVTLSCSPISGHRSVSWYQQTPGQGLQFLFEYFSETQRNKGNFPGRFSGRQFSNSRSEMNVSTLELGDSALYLCASSPPTGTGYYEQYFGPGTRLTVT.